This TCR beta chain stems from a study of beta chain features in type 1 diabetes. Whole-study context: Patients looked much like healthy donors when it came to age, gender and cell yields. Study-level findings and limits: Moderate yet significant TCRB CDR3 shortening was seen in Type 1 diabetes patients in all four CD4+ subsets.

Since all of the isolated RNA was reverse transcribed, expressed TCRB transcripts were what got sequenced. The data were produced by immunoSEQ multiplex PCR, yet TCRdb's version contains in-frame clones alone and is incomplete. The table lists a few hundred thousand clones, under 20% of them singletons. The germline V gene has CDR1 SGHVS and CDR2 FQNEAQ. This CDR3 has 13 amino acids. Deletions cut 7 bases from V and 6 bases from J, with 15 bases between. This clone was picked up a small number of times. Its antigen remains unknown. Sequences were obtained from naive CD4+ T cells from blood. The V call is TRBV7-8, the J call TRBJ1-2; D is possibly TRBD1 (5 bases). The receptor's source is a young man with type 1 diabetes. DNA for the CDR3: TGTGCCAGCACCCCCGGCAGGGATGATGGCTACACCTTC. Protein product: CASTPGRDDGYTF.